Presented here are 8 T cell receptor beta chains from one specimen sequenced in a study of CD8 T cells in ankylosing spondylitis. TCRdb reprocessed the 5' RACE reads via MiXCR and lists one record per CDR3 protein. This repertoire shows under 250,000 distinct CDR3 sequences, roughly a third found once; its top ten account for roughly 4.2%. Specimen: blood, either unsorted or a sorted T cell fraction (not recorded which). The receptors come from a male donor with ankylosing spondylitis or in good health (not recorded which).

This chain uses TRBV5-6 with TRBJ2-1, with D perhaps TRBD2 (5 bases). The CDR3 covers 13 residues. Germline V gene lookup returns CDR1 SGHDT and CDR2 YYEEEE. V was shortened by 2 bases and J by 8 bases, with 11 bases between the two germline ends. For the CDR3, the DNA is TGTGCCAGCAGCTTAACTGTCGGGGATGAGCAGTTCTTC. Protein product: CASSLTVGDEQFF.

This clonotype has just one count. The chain is built from TRBV10-3 and TRBJ2-5; 10 nucleotides line up with TRBD1. The CDR3 spans 14 residues. In germline, CDR1 is ENHRY, CDR2 SYGVKD. J was trimmed by 13 bases and V by 2 bases; bases with no gene match: 10. CDR3 residues: CAISEAGTGDPMYF. The DNA for the CDR3 is TGTGCCATCAGTGAGGCGGGGACAGGGGACCCAATGTACTTC.

The V gene is TRBV5-1, the J gene TRBJ2-2; possibly TRBD2 for D (5 bases). The CDR3 has 16 amino acids. The germline V gene has CDR1 SGHRS and CDR2 YFSETQ. V lost 0 bases to trimming and J lost 5 bases, with 14 bases between them. The CDR3 nucleotides read TGCGCCAGCAGCTTGGAGCGGTCGGGCCCTACCGGGGAGCTGTTTTTT. Protein sequence: CASSLERSGPTGELFF.

A few counts support this clonotype. The chain combines TRBV12-3 or TRBV12-4 with TRBJ2-5, with 12 bases identical to TRBD2. This CDR3 has 15 amino acids. V gave up 4 bases and J gave up 4 bases; unmatched junction bases: 4. CDR3 residues: CASSYLAGGPETQYF. DNA of the CDR3: TGTGCCAGCAGTTATCTAGCGGGGGGGCCAGAGACCCAGTACTTC.

This clonotype was counted only a few times. The chain couples TRBV20-1 to TRBJ2-4, with D possibly TRBD1 on 5 matching bases. This CDR3 spans 12 amino acids. Trimming shortened V by 3 bases and J by 6 bases, and 9 bases separated the two germline ends. Germline-derived CDR1 and CDR2 are DFQATT and SNEGSKA (reference sequence). As DNA, the CDR3 is TGCAGTGCTAGGCAGGGTCCAAACATTCAGTACTTC. Its translation is CSARQGPNIQYF.

Only a few counts were recorded for this clonotype. The genes are TRBV5-6 and TRBJ1-5; tentative D call: TRBD1 (6 bases). This CDR3 contains 18 residues. The ends were cut back, 0 bases at V and 0 bases at J, with 16 bases in the middle. CDR1 and CDR2 from the germline V gene are SGHDT and YYEEEE. In nucleotides, the CDR3 is TGTGCCAGCAGCTTGGGGGCGGACAGCGCTTATAGCAATCAGCCCCAGCATTTT. Encoded protein: CASSLGADSAYSNQPQHF.

This clonotype was found a few times. The gene calls are TRBV7-2 and TRBJ2-1; no definite D call. Per germline, CDR1 SGHTA and CDR2 FQGNSA. V was shortened by 5 bases and J by 5 bases, with 7 bases between the two germline ends. The CDR3 extends over 12 amino acids. CDR3 DNA sequence: TGTGCCAGCAGCCCCCGGAACAATGAGCAGTTCTTC. Protein product: CASSPRNNEQFF.

This clonotype came up a few times. The chain joins TRBV29-1 to TRBJ1-1, with D tentatively TRBD1 (6 bases). The germline V gene has CDR1 SQVTM and CDR2 ANQGSEA. V lost 3 bases and J lost 7, with 9 bases in between. The CDR3 length is 11 residues. The CDR3 is CSVDRGYEAFF. The CDR3 DNA reads TGCAGCGTTGACAGGGGCTATGAAGCTTTCTTT.